Shown below are 4 T cell receptor beta chains from a single sample sequenced in a study of shared clonotypes between healthy human individuals. Produced via immunoSEQ multiplex PCR; TCRdb's table is partial and in-frame only. Of over 2 million clones listed, over 85% are singletons. The specimen sequenced was naive CD4+ T cells sorted from blood. Subset of the sample: CD45RA+ positively selected. The receptors shown here come from a man between 18 and 29 years old in good health.

This rearrangement joins TRBV18 to TRBJ2-7; D is possibly TRBD2 (5 bases). This CDR3 spans 14 amino acids. CDR1 and CDR2 (germline): KGHSH, LQKENI. V lost 3 bases and J 7 bases, leaving 16 bases between the germline ends. DNA of the CDR3: TGTGCCAGCTCACCGGGCGCTACGACGGGGGAGCAGTACTTC. Encoded protein: CASSPGATTGEQYF.

Comment on this clone: The sample carries other DNA sequences with the same CDR3. The chain uses TRBV11-3 and TRBJ1-1; D is uncertain. Looked up from germline, CDR1 is SGHNT and CDR2 is YENEEA. CDR3 size: 18 residues. V was trimmed by 5 bases and J by 0 bases, leaving 22 bases between them. The DNA for the CDR3 is TGTGCCAGCAGCGGCATAGACACGCAAGGGTTTATGAACACTGAAGCTTTCTTT. Translated: CASSGIDTQGFMNTEAFF.

The V call is TRBV6-1, the J call TRBJ2-2, with 10 bases lining up with TRBD2. CDR1 and CDR2 from the germline V gene are MNHNS and SASEGT. The CDR3 has 17 amino acids. V lost 4 bases, J lost 3 bases, and 8 bases stayed unmatched. The CDR3 here is CASSVAGGVLDTGELFF. Written as DNA, the CDR3 is TGTGCCAGCAGTGTAGCGGGGGGTGTATTAGACACCGGGGAGCTGTTTTTT.

Remarks on this clone: The sample carries other DNA sequences with the same CDR3. The chain employs TRBV29-1 and TRBJ1-3; weak D call: TRBD1 (6 bases). The germline gives CDR1 SQVTM, CDR2 ANQGSEA. This CDR3 is built from 13 residues. V shed 6 bases and J shed 2 bases, with 11 bases lying between them. The CDR3 nucleotides read TGCAGCGTATCTGCAGGGGCTGGAAACACCATATATTTT. It encodes CSVSAGAGNTIYF. The entire variable domain, with the rest obtained from reference TRBV29-1 and TRBJ1-3, is as follows: SAVISQKPSRDICQRGTSLTIQCQVDSQVTMMFWYRQQPGQSLTLIATANQGSEATYESGFVIDKFPISRPNLTFSTLTVSNMSPEDSSIYLCSVSAGAGNTIYFGEGSWLTVV.